The entry below describes one T cell receptor (beta chain). Germline V gene lookup returns CDR1 SGHDT and CDR2 YYEEEE. Trimming stripped 2 bases from V and 5 bases from J, with 16 bases between. The CDR3 runs 15 residues. The source of the sample is a study of blood T cell repertoires in COVID-19. The wider study: The origin of the acute and convalescent COVID-19 samples was the United States, Italy and Spain.

Original methodology: How many nucleated cells were present was estimated from reference gene primer amplification. Libraries were prepared by immunoSEQ multiplex PCR; TCRdb keeps only in-frame clonotypes and omits some of them. V and J calls and clone size are as listed in that table; D and trimming were resolved from the DNA. The sample shows approximately 86,000 clones, about 85% of them seen only once. Sequencing used peripheral blood. This TCR came from a man between 45 and 60 years old with acute or convalescent COVID-19. J is TRBJ2-5 and V is TRBV5-6, with D maybe TRBD2 (6 bases). The CDR3 nucleotides read TGTGCCAGCAGCTTCCGCGCTCGGGGGAGGGAGACCCAGTACTTC. Amino acids: CASSFRARGRETQYF.